Below, 9 T cell receptor beta chains from the same sample are listed, as sequenced in a study of cytomegalovirus exposure and HLA in healthy donors. PCR employed 60 Vbeta and 13 Jbeta primers. Clones were read by immunoSEQ multiplex PCR, and TCRdb kept only the in-frame ones, dropping some. The data show 150,000 to 200,000 clones, about 80% seen once. Sequenced input: PBMCs. The receptors here all came from a woman in her 40s in good health and CMV-seronegative.

V is TRBV7-8 and J is TRBJ2-7; 11 bases are a match to TRBD2. The CDR3 contains 15 residues. CDR1 is SGHVS, CDR2 FQNEAQ, per germline. V gave up 5 bases and J gave up 4 bases; unmatched junction bases: 7. The DNA for the CDR3 is TGTGCCAGCAGCCAGGGGACTAGCGGTATTTACGAGCAGTACTTC. Translated, it gives CASSQGTSGIYEQYF.

The chain combines TRBV7-2 with TRBJ2-1, with TRBD1 matching 9 bases. Germline V gene sequence: CDR1 SGHTA, CDR2 FQGNSA. J gave up 7 bases and V 7 bases, and 11 bases lay outside the gene matches. The CDR3 totals 15 residues. CDR3 loop: CASILSATGGNEQFF. CDR3 nucleotide sequence: TGTGCCAGCATCCTCTCGGCGACAGGGGGAAATGAGCAGTTCTTC. Combining the CDR3 with reference TRBV7-2 and TRBJ2-1 gives the whole variable domain GAGVSQSPSNKVTEKGKDVELRCDPISGHTALYWYRQSLGQGLEFLIYFQGNSAPDKSGLPSDRFSAERTGGSVSTLTIQRTQQEDSAVYLCASILSATGGNEQFFGPGTRLTVL.

DNA of the CDR3: TGTGCCAGTAGTGTAACCGGGACAGGAAGGACTTTCTTT. Its translation is CASSVTGTGRTFF. The rearrangement links TRBV19 to TRBJ1-1; 8 nucleotides line up with TRBD1. The CDR3 sequence is 13 residues long. V lost 5 bases and J lost 12; bases outside the gene matches: 11. Germline V CDR1 and CDR2: LNHDA, SQIVND (reference sequence).

CDR3 residues: CASRARWDTEAFF. Here the CDR3 DNA reads TGCGCCAGCAGGGCGCGGTGGGACACTGAAGCTTTCTTT. V usage is TRBV5-1 and J usage is TRBJ1-1, with D unresolved. V was cut by 5 bases and J by 3 bases, with 11 bases left in between. The CDR3 loop spans 13 amino acids. The germline CDR1 and CDR2 sequences are SGHRS and YFSETQ.

The V call is TRBV7-2, the J call TRBJ2-1, with 15 bases lining up with TRBD2. Germline loops: CDR1 SGHTA, CDR2 FQGNSA. The CDR3 sequence is 15 residues long. Losses at the gene ends were 4 bases for V and 12 bases for J; bases not matched to a gene: 7. In DNA form, the CDR3 reads TGTGCCAGCAGCTGGGGACTAGCGGGGGGTCGTGGGCAGTTCTTC. Protein sequence: CASSWGLAGGRGQFF.

With regard to this clone: A read error may account for a junction end that differs from germline. The chain recombines TRBV6-1 with TRBJ1-2, with D hard to call. CDR1 and CDR2 (germline): MNHNS, SASEGT. The CDR3 runs 10 residues. Written as DNA, the CDR3 is TGTGCCAGCGATCTAACCGCCCCAAACTTC. Its protein is CASDLTAPNF.

The CDR3 DNA reads TGTGCCAGCTCACGGGGCGAACTAGCGGGCGAGCAGTACTTC. It yields the protein CASSRGELAGEQYF. This rearrangement joins TRBV18 to TRBJ2-7, with 9 nucleotides matching TRBD2. The CDR3 totals 14 residues. J gave up 6 bases and V 4 bases, and 7 bases lay outside the gene matches. The germline gives CDR1 KGHSH, CDR2 LQKENI.

The sample holds a few counts of this clone. The V gene is TRBV5-1, the J gene TRBJ1-5; the D gene is possibly TRBD1 (5 bases). The CDR3 length is 15 residues. Germline V gene lookup returns CDR1 SGHRS and CDR2 YFSETQ. Trimming took off 0 bases at V and 2 bases at J, with 9 bases between the two ends. The CDR3 here is CASSLAGLGNQPQHF. The CDR3 region has the DNA TGCGCCAGCAGCTTGGCAGGGTTGGGCAATCAGCCCCAGCATTTT.

The chain has TRBV30 and TRBJ1-2; 8 nucleotides match TRBD1. CDR3 length: 13 residues. CDR1 GTSNPN and CDR2 SVGIG come from the germline V gene (reference sequence). V shed 1 base, J shed 8 bases, and the junction held 6 bases outside the gene matches. CDR3 coding DNA: TGTGCCTGGAGTGCAGGGGGCGGGTCGGGCTACACCTTC. Amino acid sequence: CAWSAGGGSGYTF. The variable domain in full, with the rest retrieved from reference TRBV30 and TRBJ1-2, is SQTIHQWPATLVQPVGSPLSLECTVEGTSNPNLYWYRQAAGRGLQLLFYSVGIGQISSEVPQNLSASRPQDRQFILSSKKLLLSDSGFYLCAWSAGGGSGYTFGSGTRLTVV.